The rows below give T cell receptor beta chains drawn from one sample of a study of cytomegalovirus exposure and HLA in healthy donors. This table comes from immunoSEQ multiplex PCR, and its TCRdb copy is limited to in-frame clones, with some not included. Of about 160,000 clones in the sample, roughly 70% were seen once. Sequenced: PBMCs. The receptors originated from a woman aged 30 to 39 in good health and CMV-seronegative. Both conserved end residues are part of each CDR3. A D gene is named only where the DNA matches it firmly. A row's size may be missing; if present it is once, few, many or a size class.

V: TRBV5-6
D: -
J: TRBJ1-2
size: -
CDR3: CASSLLADYGYTF
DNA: TGTGCCAGCAGCTTACTGGCGGACTATGGCTACACCTTC

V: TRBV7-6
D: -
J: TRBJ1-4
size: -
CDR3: CASSSDGYSTNEKLFF
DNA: TGTGCCAGCAGCTCCGACGGGTATTCAACTAATGAAAAACTGTTTTTT

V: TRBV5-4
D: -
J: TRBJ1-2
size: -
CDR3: CASSPKGRGYTF
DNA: TGTGCCAGCAGCCCGAAAGGGAGGGGCTACACCTTC

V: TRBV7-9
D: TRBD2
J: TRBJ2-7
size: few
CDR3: CASSTGLVKQYF
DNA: TGTGCCAGCAGCACGGGACTAGTAAAGCAGTACTTC

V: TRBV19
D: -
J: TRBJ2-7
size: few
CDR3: CASSIRGDAVYEQYF
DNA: TGTGCCAGTAGTATACGCGGGGACGCCGTCTACGAGCAGTACTTC

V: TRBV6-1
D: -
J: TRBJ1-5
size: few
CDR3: CASSEFTVSNQPQHF
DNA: TGTGCCAGCAGTGAATTTACAGTCAGCAATCAGCCCCAGCATTTT

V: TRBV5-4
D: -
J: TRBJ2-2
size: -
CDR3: CASSPPLDTGELFF
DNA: TGTGCCAGCAGCCCTCCACTAGATACCGGGGAGCTGTTTTTT

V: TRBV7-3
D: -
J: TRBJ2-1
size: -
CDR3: CASSVRGSYNEQFF
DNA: TGTGCCAGCAGCGTCAGGGGATCTTACAATGAGCAGTTCTTC

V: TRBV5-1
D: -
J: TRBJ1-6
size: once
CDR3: CASRRNQGTYNSPLHF
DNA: TGCGCCAGCAGACGGAACCAGGGCACCTATAATTCACCCCTCCACTTT

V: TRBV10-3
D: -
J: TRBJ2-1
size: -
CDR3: CASNQDTNEQFF
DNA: TGTGCCAGCAACCAGGACACTAATGAGCAGTTCTTC

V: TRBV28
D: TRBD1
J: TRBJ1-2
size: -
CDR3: CASSPGTGANYGYTF
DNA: TGTGCCAGCAGTCCAGGGACAGGAGCTAACTATGGCTACACCTTC

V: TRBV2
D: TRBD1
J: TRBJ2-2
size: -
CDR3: CASSPTGTANTGELFF
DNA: TGTGCCAGCAGTCCGACCGGGACAGCGAACACCGGGGAGCTGTTTTTT

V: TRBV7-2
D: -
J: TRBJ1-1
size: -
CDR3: CASSLAGRGKTEAFF
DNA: TGTGCCAGCAGCTTAGCAGGGAGGGGCAAAACTGAAGCTTTCTTT

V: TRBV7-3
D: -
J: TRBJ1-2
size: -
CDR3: CASSSTGRGGYTF
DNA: TGTGCCAGCAGCTCCACAGGGAGAGGGGGCTACACCTTC

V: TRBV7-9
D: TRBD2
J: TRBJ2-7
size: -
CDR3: CASSPGLADSYEQYF
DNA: TGTGCCAGCAGCCCCGGACTAGCGGATTCCTACGAGCAGTACTTC

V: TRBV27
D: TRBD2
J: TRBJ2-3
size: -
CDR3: CASNLLAGFTDTQYF
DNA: TGTGCCAGCAACTTACTAGCGGGCTTCACAGATACGCAGTATTTT

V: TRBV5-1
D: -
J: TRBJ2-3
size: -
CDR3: CASSLDPGFLDTQYF
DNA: TGCGCCAGCAGCTTGGATCCGGGATTTTTAGATACGCAGTATTTT

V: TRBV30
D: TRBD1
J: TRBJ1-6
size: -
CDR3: CAWSVRDRDNSPLHF
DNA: TGTGCCTGGAGTGTTAGGGACAGGGATAATTCACCCCTCCACTTT

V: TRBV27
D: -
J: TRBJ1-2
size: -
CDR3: CASSIRWGGGYGYTF
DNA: TGTGCCAGCAGTATACGCTGGGGAGGGGGGTATGGCTACACCTTC

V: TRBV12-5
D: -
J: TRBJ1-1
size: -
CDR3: CASGLLRLGTPADTEAFF
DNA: TGTGCTAGTGGTTTGTTACGCCTAGGGACACCGGCTGACACTGAAGCTTTCTTT

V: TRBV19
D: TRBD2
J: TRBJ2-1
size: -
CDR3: CASRGLAGIGSYNEQFF
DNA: TGTGCCAGTAGGGGCCTAGCGGGAATCGGCTCCTACAATGAGCAGTTCTTC

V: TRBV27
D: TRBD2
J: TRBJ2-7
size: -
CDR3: CATRNSGSFDEQYF
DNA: TGTGCCACGAGAAATAGCGGGAGCTTCGACGAGCAGTACTTC

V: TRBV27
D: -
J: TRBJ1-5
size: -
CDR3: CASSRNGGSLNNQPQHF
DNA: TGTGCCAGCAGTCGCAACGGAGGTTCTCTAAACAATCAGCCCCAGCATTTT

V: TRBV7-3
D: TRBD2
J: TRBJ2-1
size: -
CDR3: CASSLGTSGSSYNEQFF
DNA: TGTGCCAGCAGCTTAGGGACTAGCGGGAGTTCCTACAATGAGCAGTTCTTC

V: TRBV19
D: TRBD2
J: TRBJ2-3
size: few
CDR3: CASSKLAGGSLGTDTQYF
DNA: TGTGCCAGTAGTAAGCTAGCGGGAGGTTCCTTAGGCACAGATACGCAGTATTTT

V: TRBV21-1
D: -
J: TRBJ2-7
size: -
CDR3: CARRETPKRYEQYF
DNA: TGTGCCAGACGTGAGACTCCGAAGAGGTACGAGCAGTACTTC

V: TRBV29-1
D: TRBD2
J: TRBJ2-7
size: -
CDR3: CSVSAGMSGGYEQYF
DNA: TGCAGCGTTTCCGCCGGGATGTCGGGGGGTTACGAGCAGTACTTC

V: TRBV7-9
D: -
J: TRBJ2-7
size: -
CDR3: CASGVTPGVGNEQYF
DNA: TGTGCCAGCGGAGTTACCCCAGGGGTAGGGAACGAGCAGTACTTC

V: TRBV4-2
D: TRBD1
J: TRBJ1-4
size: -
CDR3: CASSQEGPGGYEKLFF
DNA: TGTGCCAGCAGCCAAGAGGGGCCAGGGGGGTATGAAAAACTGTTTTTT

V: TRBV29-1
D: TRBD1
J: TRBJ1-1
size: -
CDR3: CSVATGGRTEAFF
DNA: TGCAGCGTTGCGACAGGGGGAAGAACTGAAGCTTTCTTT

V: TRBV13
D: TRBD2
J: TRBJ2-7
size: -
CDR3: CASSLGLAGPYEQYF
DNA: TGTGCCAGCAGCTTAGGTCTAGCGGGGCCCTACGAGCAGTACTTC

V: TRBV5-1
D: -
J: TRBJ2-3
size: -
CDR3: CASSSYGGGTDTQYF
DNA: TGCGCCAGCAGTTCGTACGGCGGGGGCACAGATACGCAGTATTTT

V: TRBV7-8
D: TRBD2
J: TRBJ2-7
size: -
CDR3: CASSLGPVASGSQEQYF
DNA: TGTGCCAGCAGCTTAGGGCCGGTGGCTAGCGGGAGTCAAGAGCAGTACTTC

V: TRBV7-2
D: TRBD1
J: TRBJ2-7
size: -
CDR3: CASSSTGQAFYEQYF
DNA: TGTGCCAGCAGCTCCACGGGACAGGCTTTCTACGAGCAGTACTTC

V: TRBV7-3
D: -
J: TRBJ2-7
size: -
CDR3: CASSPQQGPYEQYF
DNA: TGTGCCAGCAGCCCTCAACAGGGCCCCTACGAGCAGTACTTC

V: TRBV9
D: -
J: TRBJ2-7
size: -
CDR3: CASSPKYEQYF
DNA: TGTGCCAGCAGCCCTAAGTACGAGCAGTACTTC

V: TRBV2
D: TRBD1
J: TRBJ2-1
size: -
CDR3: CACPGQGTNEQFF
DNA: TGTGCCTGCCCGGGACAGGGAACCAATGAGCAGTTCTTC

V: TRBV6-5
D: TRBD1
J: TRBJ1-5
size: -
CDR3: CASRAGQDRPQHF
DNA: TGTGCCAGCAGAGCGGGACAGGACAGACCCCAGCATTTT

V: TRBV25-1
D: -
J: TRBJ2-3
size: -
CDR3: CASRFLADTQYF
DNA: TGTGCCAGCCGCTTTCTAGCAGATACGCAGTATTTT

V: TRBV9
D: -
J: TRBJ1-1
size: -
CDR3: CASSGGGAGFTEAFF
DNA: TGTGCCAGCAGCGGGGGAGGGGCGGGGTTCACTGAAGCTTTCTTT

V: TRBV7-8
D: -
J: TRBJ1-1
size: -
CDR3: CASSPGRAWNTEAFF
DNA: TGTGCCAGCAGCCCAGGCAGGGCGTGGAACACTGAAGCTTTCTTT

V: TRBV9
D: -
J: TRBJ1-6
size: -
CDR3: CASSSRNSPLHF
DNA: TGTGCCAGCAGCTCCCGTAATTCACCCCTCCACTTT

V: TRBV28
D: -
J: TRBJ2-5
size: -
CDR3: CASGTGYQETQYF
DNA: TGTGCCAGCGGAACAGGCTACCAAGAGACCCAGTACTTC

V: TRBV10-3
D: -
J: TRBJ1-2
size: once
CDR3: CAISELQEAYGYTF
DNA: TGTGCCATCAGTGAGTTACAGGAAGCGTACGGCTACACCTTC

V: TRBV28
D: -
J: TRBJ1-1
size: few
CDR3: CASSLSQGFWNTEAFF
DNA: TGTGCCAGCAGTTTATCTCAGGGTTTTTGGAACACTGAAGCTTTCTTT

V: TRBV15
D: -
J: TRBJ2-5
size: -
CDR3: CATSREAGSQYF
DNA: TGTGCCACCAGCAGAGAGGCGGGGTCCCAGTACTTC

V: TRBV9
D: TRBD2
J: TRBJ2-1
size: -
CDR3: CASSVGTSGAYNEQFF
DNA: TGTGCCAGCAGCGTAGGGACTAGCGGGGCCTACAATGAGCAGTTCTTC